This T cell receptor beta chain was sequenced for a study of T cells in Graves' hyperthyroidism and ophthalmopathy. Researchers took RNA transcripts and amplified the TCR beta CDR3 regions from them. TCR CDR3 regions were first amplified by RT-PCR with HTBI primers. TCRdb independently ran MiXCR on the multiplex PCR reads; one entry per CDR3 protein. The sample has 300,000 to 350,000 distinct CDR3 sequences; 15% to 20% are singletons. This TCR came from a man aged 25 to 40 with Graves' hyperthyroidism. Material: blood.

CDR3 nucleotide sequence: TGTGCCACCAGTGACCACAGTGCTAGCACAGATACGCAGTATTTT. Residues: CATSDHSASTDTQYF. The chain has TRBV24-1 and TRBJ2-3; D not certain. The CDR3 runs 15 residues. In germline, CDR1 is KGHDR, CDR2 SFDVKD. Trimming removed 4 bases from V and 0 bases from J, with 10 bases in between.